A single TCR beta chain is shown here with its context. This clone turned up a few times. Its antigen is not yet known. No much larger clone exists at a distance of one base, and base qualities are not known. Each collaborating institution followed its own protocols to collect whole blood in K2EDTA tubes. For TCRbeta analysis, collaborator samples were shipped as frozen whole blood, as isolated PBMCs, or as DNA extracted from either sample type. This specimen belongs to a study of blood T cell repertoires in COVID-19 (TCRdb year 2020). Turning to the overall study: Samples covering the acute and convalescent phases of COVID-19 were provided by collaborators in the United States, Italy and Spain. The prospective study material was composed of cDNA or gDNA derived from T cells, B-cell-depleted T cells, or PBMCs. The dataset comprised deeply sampled blood TCRbeta repertoires from subjects exposed to, actively infected with, or recovered from COVID-19. The repertoires were released in a freely available public database meant as a resource for research on the immune response to SARS-CoV-2. Samples came from the ongoing ImmuneRACE study (first 160 participants) plus 1,254 subjects from 6 global collaborators. A de-identified subject ID, COVID-19 status, age in years and sex were almost always included in the sample metadata. Where available, HLA class I and class II types were obtained from metadata supplied by the sample provider rather than from assay-based typing. Beyond this particular receptor, the publication reports: The quantity of clinical and demographic metadata differed by source and by participant and was supplied without curation.

TCRbeta CDR3 regions were amplified from genomic DNA by means of the immunoSEQ Assay, a bias-controlled multiplex PCR. The study's processing was this. The number of nucleated cells in each sample was estimated from the amplification of reference gene primers within the assay. To quantify the absolute abundance of each unique TCRbeta CDR3 rearrangement, sequence reads were collapsed and filtered. For each sample, productive Simpson clonality was calculated as the square root of Simpson's diversity index over productive rearrangements. Held by TCRdb, this immuneACCESS table contains in-frame sequences only and omits some clones. Under half of the omission traces to an unresolved V gene where checked; the cause of the rest is unknown. That table is the source of V, J and clone size, and D and trimming were worked out from the DNA. Here the sample has approximately 130,000 clones; roughly four fifths occur a single time. About 12% of the sample goes to the ten largest clones.

V and J are truncated by 1 base and 7 bases respectively, leaving an intervening sequence of 13 bases. CDR1 and CDR2, per the germline V gene, are KGHSH and LQKENI. From the cysteine through the phenylalanine, the CDR3 covers 14 amino acids. CDR3 DNA only is kept here, 42 bases in frame from base 1. This clonotype was sampled from a human donor in a cohort sampled during active COVID-19. Sample: peripheral blood. Here the chain combines TRBV18 and TRBJ1-2; TRBD1 is a weak D gene call, 6 bases matching. The DNA sequence is given as TGTGCCAGCTCACCACGACAGGAGGCCGGTGGCTACACCTTC. Protein translation: CASSPRQEAGGYTF.